The 4 T cell receptor beta chains below all came from one sample that was sequenced in a study of T-cell reconstitution after alpha-beta-depleted transplantation in children. Molecular barcoding with unique molecular identifiers was used for the TCRbeta library. TCRdb fed the PCR reads into MiXCR, producing one record per CDR3 protein. Of 800,000 to 1,000,000 distinct CDR3 sequences detected, roughly 29% appear once; the ten largest clones hold roughly 27%. The material was PBMCs, mostly from graft donor cells, obtained 360 days after TCRalphabeta/CD19-depleted stem cell transplant. These receptors all come from a boy younger than two who had a stem cell transplant for SCID, so the T cells may come from the graft donor.

This rearrangement joins TRBV20-1 to TRBJ2-3; D uncertain. The CDR3 extends over 13 amino acids. The germline CDR1 and CDR2 sequences are DFQATT and SNEGSKA (reference sequence). Between the trimmed V and J ends, which lost 3 bases and 4 bases, there was a span of 11 bases. CDR3 region: CSASGDLSDTQYF. CDR3 nucleotide sequence: TGCAGTGCTAGTGGAGACTTGTCAGATACGCAGTATTTT.

The table lists this clonotype with a few counts. V is TRBV2 and J is TRBJ2-7; 10 bases fit TRBD1. This CDR3 contains 14 residues. CDR1 is SNHLY, CDR2 FYNNEI, per germline. J was trimmed by 2 bases and V by 10 bases; bases with no gene match: 8. The CDR3 DNA reads TGTGCCATAGTCGGACAGGGGGGACCCTACGAGCAGTACTTC. It codes for CAIVGQGGPYEQYF.

The chain combines TRBV7-9 with TRBJ2-3, with a tentative D call TRBD2 (5 bases). Germline-derived CDR1 and CDR2 are SEHNR and FQNEAQ (reference sequence). The V gene lost 5 bases and the J gene lost 3 bases, with 15 bases spanning the gap. The CDR3 length is 15 residues. CDR3 in amino acids: CASSDIPLGTDTQYF. The CDR3 DNA reads as TGTGCCAGCAGCGACATACCACTAGGGACAGATACGCAGTATTTT. Using reference TRBV7-9 and TRBJ2-3 for the parts outside the CDR3, the full variable domain is DTGVSQNPRHKITKRGQNVTFRCDPISEHNRLYWYRQTLGQGPEFLTYFQNEAQLEKSRLLSDRFSAERPKGSFSTLEIQRTEQGDSAMYLCASSDIPLGTDTQYFGPGTRLTVL.

This clonotype has at least ten counts. V usage is TRBV28 and J usage is TRBJ1-1, with D perhaps matching TRBD1 (5 bases). The CDR3 length is 14 residues. CDR1 MDHEN and CDR2 SYDVKM come from the germline V gene. V lost 2 bases and J 4 bases, leaving 11 bases between the germline ends. DNA for the CDR3: TGTGCCAGCAGTTTAACAAGGGGCGGCACTGAAGCTTTCTTT. This codes for CASSLTRGGTEAFF.